This T cell receptor beta chain was sequenced during a study of blood T cell repertoires in COVID-19. Looking at the study overall: Acute and convalescent COVID-19 samples came from the United States, Italy and Spain.

The CDR3 is made up of 12 amino acids. Trimming cost V 3 bases and J 4 bases, with 7 bases left between them. CDR1 is SNHLY and CDR2 is FYNNEI in the germline V gene. Participant-reported clinical history was the basis for cohort assignment. Measured with immunoSEQ multiplex PCR; TCRdb has only the in-frame clones, and not every one. The data show some 490,000 clones, less than 90% seen once. The chain carries TRBV2 and TRBJ2-7; D unclear. Sequencing input: PBMCs or T cells enriched from blood (not recorded which). This receptor was identified in a woman aged 55-70 years who had recovered from COVID-19. For the CDR3, the DNA is TGTGCCAGCAGTGACAGGCGTTACGAGCAGTACTTC. It is translated as CASSDRRYEQYF.